These T cell receptor beta chains were read from a single sample in a study of graft-versus-host responses after intestinal transplantation. The assay was immunoSEQ multiplex PCR, and TCRdb's table has in-frame clones only and misses some. Of roughly 81,000 clones in the sample, roughly 80% were seen once. For these TCRs, the target antigens are not known. Sequencing was performed on unstimulated CD4+ T cells sorted from spleen or lymph node cells, taken before intestinal transplant. Receptors originate from a human donor who received an intestinal transplant. Both conserved end residues are trimmed from each CDR3.

ASSVGGGNQPQH TRBJ1-5 TRBV18
ASSLRVQGGWRAF TRBJ1-1 TRBV5-4
ASSLGGGAGLPYEQY TRBJ2-7 TRBV7-2
ATTPSGGPQETQY TRBJ2-5 TRBV10-3
AISRHTSGDEQF TRBJ2-1 TRBV10-3
ASRRGDYNEQF TRBJ2-1 TRBV6-6
ASSMGPGAYEQY TRBJ2-7 TRBV5-1
ASSHESRRSSYT TRBJ1-2 TRBV14
ASTPGGLYEQY TRBJ2-7 TRBV6-1
SADRTGTDTQY TRBJ2-3 TRBV29-1
ASRARDRDASYGYT TRBJ1-2 TRBV28
ASSSPSTSGLKEQY TRBJ2-7 TRBV7-2
ASSLRLAGDTDTQY TRBJ2-3 TRBV4-1
ATQGALGANVLT TRBJ2-6 TRBV10-3
ASSVRGYYNEQF TRBJ2-1 TRBV11-3
ASSLTGGGGKLF TRBJ1-4 TRBV28
ASSSRDRGAEQY TRBJ2-7 TRBV28
ASSGDSNEQF TRBJ2-1 TRBV28
ASRRGPADTIY TRBJ1-3 TRBV5-1
ASSLKAGGNTIY TRBJ1-3 TRBV7-8
ASSLPDNEQF TRBJ2-1 TRBV7-2
ASSQEDGEPQH TRBJ1-5 TRBV14
ASSTGQGGLETRY TRBJ2-5 TRBV5-1
ASRRTGSGQETQY TRBJ2-5 TRBV6-1
ASSSQGFSYEQY TRBJ2-7 TRBV6-6
SVGMGRTDTQY TRBJ2-3 TRBV29-1
ASSLSDGTGELF TRBJ2-2 TRBV7-3
ASSGAGIYEQY TRBJ2-7 TRBV25-1
ATSRDRRVEQY TRBJ2-7 TRBV15
ASSLDGGSGRRTGELF TRBJ2-2 TRBV11-1
ASSSKPGQGNTEAF TRBJ1-1 TRBV28
AISGPSGGNKTQY TRBJ2-5 TRBV10-3
ASSLPGSSVGTGNTIY TRBJ1-3 TRBV28
AISEPGQTNSPLH TRBJ1-6 TRBV10-3
ASSPGQGPAQPQH TRBJ1-5 TRBV9
ASSLGEAF TRBJ1-1 TRBV6-6
ASSATGQPNTEAF TRBJ1-1 TRBV5-6
AISELLAREQY TRBJ2-7 TRBV10-3
ASSSLQGRGNQPQH TRBJ1-5 TRBV5-8
ASTRDRNFSYEQY TRBJ2-7 TRBV21-1
ASSLVGTRTDTQY TRBJ2-3 TRBV5-6
ASSLGTSGAYEQY TRBJ2-7 TRBV5-8
ASSLERVDYGYT TRBJ1-2 TRBV2
ARSLAGHLDSNQPQH TRBJ1-5 TRBV5-3
ASSVGRGNLVEQF TRBJ2-1 TRBV7-9
ASSTTGGYGYT TRBJ1-2 TRBV6-4
ASSLAGRTHNEQF TRBJ2-1 TRBV7-6
ASSIPAGYGSNQPQH TRBJ1-5 TRBV19
ASSRGGNSEQY TRBJ2-7 TRBV11-3